This T cell receptor beta chain was documented in a study of blood T cells in healthy people across ages. This clonotype was counted only a few times. A second 7 to 11 cycle PCR used barcoded and J-beta primers. TCRdb re-derived calls from the 5' RACE reads in MiXCR, one entry per CDR3 protein. The sample shows 800,000 or so distinct CDR3 sequences, around 25% of them seen only once. V shed 0 bases, J shed 2 bases, and the junction held 9 bases outside the gene matches. This CDR3 region has 17 residues. The germline CDR1 and CDR2 sequences are LGHDT and YNNKEL (reference sequence). These same data were also listed under a study on T cells of mothers and their children. That report notes: For each mother, over 8 million TCR beta CDR3 reads were obtained, and for each child, roughly 3.2 million. Detection of persistent microchimeric T cell clones did not occur.

Sample: blood. The rearrangement links TRBV3-1 to TRBJ2-5; 7 nucleotides match TRBD2. This clonotype was obtained from a boy aged 10-17 years in good health. The CDR3 DNA follows: TGTGCCAGCAGCCAAGATATGACTAGCCCTACTCAAGAGACCCAGTACTTC. Translating gives CASSQDMTSPTQETQYF.